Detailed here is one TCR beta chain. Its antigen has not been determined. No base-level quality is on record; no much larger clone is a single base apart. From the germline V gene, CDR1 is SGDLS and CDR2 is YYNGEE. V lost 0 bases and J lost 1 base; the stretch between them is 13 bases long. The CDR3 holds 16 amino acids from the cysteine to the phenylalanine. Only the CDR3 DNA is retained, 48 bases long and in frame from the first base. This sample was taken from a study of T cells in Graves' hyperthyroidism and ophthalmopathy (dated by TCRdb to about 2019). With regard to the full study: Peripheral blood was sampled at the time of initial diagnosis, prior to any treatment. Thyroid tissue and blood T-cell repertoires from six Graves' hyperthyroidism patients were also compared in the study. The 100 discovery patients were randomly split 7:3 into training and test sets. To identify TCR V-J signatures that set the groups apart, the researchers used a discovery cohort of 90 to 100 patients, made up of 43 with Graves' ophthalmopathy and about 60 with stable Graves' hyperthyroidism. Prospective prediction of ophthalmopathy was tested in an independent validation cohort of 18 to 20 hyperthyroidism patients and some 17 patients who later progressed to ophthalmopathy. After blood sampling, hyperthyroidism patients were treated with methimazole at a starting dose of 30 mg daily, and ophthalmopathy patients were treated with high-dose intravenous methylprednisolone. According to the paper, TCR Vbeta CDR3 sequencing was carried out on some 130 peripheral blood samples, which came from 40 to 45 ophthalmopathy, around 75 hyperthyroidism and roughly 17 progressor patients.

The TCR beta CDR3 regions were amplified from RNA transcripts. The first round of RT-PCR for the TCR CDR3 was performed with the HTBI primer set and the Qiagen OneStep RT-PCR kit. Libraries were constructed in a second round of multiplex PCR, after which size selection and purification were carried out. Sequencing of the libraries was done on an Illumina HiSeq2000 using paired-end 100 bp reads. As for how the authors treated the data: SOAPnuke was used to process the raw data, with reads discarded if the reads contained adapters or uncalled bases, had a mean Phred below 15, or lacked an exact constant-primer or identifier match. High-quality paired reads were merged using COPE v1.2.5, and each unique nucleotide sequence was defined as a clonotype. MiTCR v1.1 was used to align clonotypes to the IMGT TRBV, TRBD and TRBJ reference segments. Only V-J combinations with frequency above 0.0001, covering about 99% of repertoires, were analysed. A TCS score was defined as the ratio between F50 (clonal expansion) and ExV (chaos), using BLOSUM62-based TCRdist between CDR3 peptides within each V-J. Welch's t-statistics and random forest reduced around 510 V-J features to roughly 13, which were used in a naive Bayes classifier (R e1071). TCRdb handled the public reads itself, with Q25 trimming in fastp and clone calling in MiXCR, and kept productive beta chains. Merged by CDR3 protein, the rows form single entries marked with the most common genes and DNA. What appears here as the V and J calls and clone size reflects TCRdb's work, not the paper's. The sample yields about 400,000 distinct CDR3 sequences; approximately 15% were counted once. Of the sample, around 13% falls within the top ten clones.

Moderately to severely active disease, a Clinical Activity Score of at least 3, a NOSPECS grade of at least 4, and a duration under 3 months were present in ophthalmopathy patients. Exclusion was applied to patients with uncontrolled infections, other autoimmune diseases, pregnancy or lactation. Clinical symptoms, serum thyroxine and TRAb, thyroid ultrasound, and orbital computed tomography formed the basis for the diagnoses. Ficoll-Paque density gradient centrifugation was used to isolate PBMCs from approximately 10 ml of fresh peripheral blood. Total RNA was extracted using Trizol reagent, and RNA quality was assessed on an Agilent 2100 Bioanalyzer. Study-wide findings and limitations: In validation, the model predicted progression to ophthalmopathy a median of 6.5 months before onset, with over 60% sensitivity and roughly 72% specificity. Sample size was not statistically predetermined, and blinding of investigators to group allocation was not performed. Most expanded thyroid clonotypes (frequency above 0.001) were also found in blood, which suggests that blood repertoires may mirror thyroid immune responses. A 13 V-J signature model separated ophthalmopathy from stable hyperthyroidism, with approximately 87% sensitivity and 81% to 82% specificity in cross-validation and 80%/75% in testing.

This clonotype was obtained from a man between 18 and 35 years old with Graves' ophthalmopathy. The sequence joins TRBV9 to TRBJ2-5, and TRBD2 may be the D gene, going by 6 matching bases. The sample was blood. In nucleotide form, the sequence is TGTGCCAGCAGCGTAGCCGGGGGTGGGAGCCAAGAGACCCAGTACTTC. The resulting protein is CASSVAGGGSQETQYF.